These T cell receptor beta chains were read from a single sample in a study of T cell responses to AZD1222 COVID-19 vaccine. This table comes from immunoSEQ multiplex PCR, and its TCRdb copy is limited to in-frame clones, with some not included. The sample lists tens of thousands of clones, about 89% seen once, with about 5.2% in the top ten. This specimen was peripheral blood, taken 28 days after the second AZD1222 dose. The receptors derive from an adult who received the AZD1222 COVID-19 vaccine. Each CDR3 is given with its conserved first and last residue. For some rows the clone size is stated as once, few or many, or as a class when expanded; others skip it.

J gene: TRBJ1-2
V gene: TRBV6-1
clone size: .
CDR3 protein: CASSEDTNYGYTF

J gene: TRBJ1-1
V gene: TRBV19
clone size: .
CDR3 protein: CASRRGTEAFF

J gene: TRBJ2-5
V gene: TRBV6-1
clone size: .
CDR3 protein: CASSAQIIDTGWETQYF

J gene: TRBJ2-1
V gene: TRBV7-3
clone size: .
CDR3 protein: CASSPGPNNEQFF

J gene: TRBJ2-5
V gene: TRBV7-2
clone size: .
CDR3 protein: CASSLLAGEWETQYF

J gene: TRBJ2-7
V gene: TRBV7-6
clone size: .
CDR3 protein: CASSFGIEQYF

J gene: TRBJ1-1
V gene: TRBV7-3
clone size: .
CDR3 protein: CASSPRQGTFEAFF

J gene: TRBJ2-3
V gene: TRBV18
clone size: .
CDR3 protein: CASSLAGDTDTQYF

J gene: TRBJ1-2
V gene: TRBV24-1
clone size: .
CDR3 protein: CATSDFRQGAGYTF

J gene: TRBJ2-5
V gene: TRBV24-1
clone size: once
CDR3 protein: CATSEFDRGKETQYF

J gene: TRBJ1-2
V gene: TRBV6-5
clone size: .
CDR3 protein: CASSYGQGSYGYTF

J gene: TRBJ2-5
V gene: TRBV5-1
clone size: .
CDR3 protein: CASSLAPRGSLLETQYF

J gene: TRBJ2-5
V gene: TRBV10-1
clone size: .
CDR3 protein: CASSESQAGPQETQYF

J gene: TRBJ2-1
V gene: TRBV28
clone size: .
CDR3 protein: CASRGGGLGYNEQFF

J gene: TRBJ1-5
V gene: TRBV27
clone size: .
CDR3 protein: CASSSSLEPQHF